The source of this TCR beta chain is a study of shared clonotypes between healthy human individuals. The input for sorted-subset replicate PCRs was approximately 200 ng DNA, about 30,000 T cell genomes. The repertoire was sequenced with immunoSEQ multiplex PCR; TCRdb's copy has only in-frame clones and lacks some. This sample yields about 110,000 clones, of which 68% are seen a single time; roughly 22% belongs to the top ten. Findings of the study overall: Deeper or shallower sequencing was expected to change how clonotypes are shared among donors.

V gave up 4 bases and J gave up 0 bases, with 13 bases separating them. This CDR3 is built from 15 residues. Germline CDR1 reads MDHEN; CDR2 reads SYDVKM. To note about this clone: Its matching antigen is unknown.

The origin of this receptor is a woman aged 30 to 39 in good health. J is TRBJ2-7 and V is TRBV28; D is tentatively TRBD1 or TRBD2 (5 bases each). Specimen: memory CD8+ T cells sorted from blood. The subset here: CD45RO+ cells pooled with CCR7-negative TemRA cells. The CDR3, as DNA: TGTGCCAGCAGTTCATCGGGGCCGCTCTCCTACGAGCAGTACTTC. It yields the protein CASSSSGPLSYEQYF.